This T cell receptor (beta chain) was profiled in a study of cytomegalovirus exposure and HLA in healthy donors. With 60 Vbeta and 13 Jbeta primers, the PCR was carried out. Clones were read by immunoSEQ multiplex PCR, and TCRdb kept only the in-frame ones, dropping some. The sample shows 72,000 or so clones, over 60% of them seen only once. Germline lookup yields CDR1 SEHNR and CDR2 FQNEAQ (reference sequence). V lost 1 base to trimming and J lost 2 bases, with 13 bases between them. The CDR3 runs to 16 residues. Study-level findings and limits: Data from an earlier analysis indicated that most TCR beta V segments were productive either about 87% or about 30% of the time. Later analysis associated a missense DCLRE1C variant with TCR beta V- and J-gene trimming.

Of note for this clone: No antigen is known for it.

This TCR was sampled from a woman between 50 and 59 years old in good health and CMV-seronegative. V is TRBV7-9 and J is TRBJ2-3, with TRBD1 as a possible D gene (6 bases). Sequenced sample: PBMCs. CDR3 coding DNA: TGTGCCAGCAGCTTAGAGGGGGTAGGGATCACAGATACGCAGTATTTT. Translated: CASSLEGVGITDTQYF.